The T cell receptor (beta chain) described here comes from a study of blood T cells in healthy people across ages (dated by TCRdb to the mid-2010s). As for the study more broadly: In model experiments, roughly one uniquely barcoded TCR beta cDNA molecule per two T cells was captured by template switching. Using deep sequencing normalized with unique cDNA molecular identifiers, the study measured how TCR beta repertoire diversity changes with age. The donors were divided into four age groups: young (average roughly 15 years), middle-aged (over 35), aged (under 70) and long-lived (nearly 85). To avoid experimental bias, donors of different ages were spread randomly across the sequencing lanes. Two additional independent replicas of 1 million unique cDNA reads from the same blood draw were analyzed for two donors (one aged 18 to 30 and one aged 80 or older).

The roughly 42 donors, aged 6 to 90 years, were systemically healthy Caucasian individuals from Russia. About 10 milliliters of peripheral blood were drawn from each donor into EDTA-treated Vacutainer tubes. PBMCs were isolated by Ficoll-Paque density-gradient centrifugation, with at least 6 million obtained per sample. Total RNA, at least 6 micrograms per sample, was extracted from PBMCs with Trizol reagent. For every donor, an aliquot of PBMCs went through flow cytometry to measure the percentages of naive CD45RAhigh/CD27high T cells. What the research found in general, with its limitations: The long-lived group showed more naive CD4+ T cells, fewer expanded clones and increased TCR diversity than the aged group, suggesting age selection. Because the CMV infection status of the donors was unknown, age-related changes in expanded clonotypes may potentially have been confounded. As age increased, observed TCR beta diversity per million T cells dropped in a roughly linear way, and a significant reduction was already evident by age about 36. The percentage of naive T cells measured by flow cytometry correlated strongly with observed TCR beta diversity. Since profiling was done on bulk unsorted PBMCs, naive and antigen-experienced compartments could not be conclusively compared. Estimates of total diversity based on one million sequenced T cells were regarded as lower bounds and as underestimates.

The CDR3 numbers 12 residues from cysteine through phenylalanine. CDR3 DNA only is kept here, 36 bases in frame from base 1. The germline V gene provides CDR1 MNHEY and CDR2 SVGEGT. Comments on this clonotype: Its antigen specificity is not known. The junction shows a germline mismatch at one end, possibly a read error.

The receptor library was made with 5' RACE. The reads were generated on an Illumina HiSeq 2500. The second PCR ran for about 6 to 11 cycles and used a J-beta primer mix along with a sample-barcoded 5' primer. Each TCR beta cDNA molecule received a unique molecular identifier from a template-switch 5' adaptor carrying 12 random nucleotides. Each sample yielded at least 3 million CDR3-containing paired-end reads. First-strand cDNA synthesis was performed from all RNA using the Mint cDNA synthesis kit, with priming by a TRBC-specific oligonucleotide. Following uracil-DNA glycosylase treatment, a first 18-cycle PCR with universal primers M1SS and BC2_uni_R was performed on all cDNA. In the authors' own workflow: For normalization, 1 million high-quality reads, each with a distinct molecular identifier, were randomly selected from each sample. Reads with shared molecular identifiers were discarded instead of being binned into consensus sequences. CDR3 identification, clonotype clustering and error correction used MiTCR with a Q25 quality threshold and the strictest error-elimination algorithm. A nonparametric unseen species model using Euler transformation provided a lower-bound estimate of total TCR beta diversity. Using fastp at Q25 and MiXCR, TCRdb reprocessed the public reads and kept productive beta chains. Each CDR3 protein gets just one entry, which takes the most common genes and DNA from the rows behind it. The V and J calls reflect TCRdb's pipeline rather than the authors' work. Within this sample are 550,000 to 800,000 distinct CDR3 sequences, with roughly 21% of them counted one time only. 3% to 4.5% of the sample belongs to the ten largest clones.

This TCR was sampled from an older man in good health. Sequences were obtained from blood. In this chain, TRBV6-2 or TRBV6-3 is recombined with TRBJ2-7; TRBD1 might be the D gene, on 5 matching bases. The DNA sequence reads TGTGCCAGCAGTACCGACAGTTACGCGCAGTACTTC. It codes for CASSTDSYAQYF.